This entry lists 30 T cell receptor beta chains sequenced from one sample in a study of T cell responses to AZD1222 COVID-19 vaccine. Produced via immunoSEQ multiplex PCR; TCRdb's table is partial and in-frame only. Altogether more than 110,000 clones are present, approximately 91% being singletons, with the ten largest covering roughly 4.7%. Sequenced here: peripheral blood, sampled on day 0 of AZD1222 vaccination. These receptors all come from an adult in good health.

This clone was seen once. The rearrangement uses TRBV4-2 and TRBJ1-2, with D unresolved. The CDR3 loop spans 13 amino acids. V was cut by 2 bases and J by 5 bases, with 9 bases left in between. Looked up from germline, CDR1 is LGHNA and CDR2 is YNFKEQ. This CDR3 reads CASSQLGSYGYTF. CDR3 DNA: TGTGCCAGCAGCCAATTGGGGAGTTATGGCTACACCTTC.

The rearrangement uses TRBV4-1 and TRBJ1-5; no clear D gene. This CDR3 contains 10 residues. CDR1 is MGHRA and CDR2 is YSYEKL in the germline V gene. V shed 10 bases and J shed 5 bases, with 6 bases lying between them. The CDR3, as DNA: TGCGCCACCATAGATCAGCCCCAGCATTTT. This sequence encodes CATIDQPQHF.

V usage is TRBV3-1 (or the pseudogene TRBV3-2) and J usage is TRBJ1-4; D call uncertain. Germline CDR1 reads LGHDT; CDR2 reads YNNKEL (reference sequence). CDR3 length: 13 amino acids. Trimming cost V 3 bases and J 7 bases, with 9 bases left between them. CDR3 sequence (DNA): TGTGCCAGCAGCCATGGAGGAGGTGAAAAACTGTTTTTT. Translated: CASSHGGGEKLFF.

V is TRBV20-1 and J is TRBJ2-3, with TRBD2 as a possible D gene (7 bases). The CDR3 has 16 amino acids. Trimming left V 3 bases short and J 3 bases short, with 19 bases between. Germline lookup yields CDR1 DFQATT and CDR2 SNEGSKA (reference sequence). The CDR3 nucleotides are TGCAGTGCTAGTATACAGCGGGACATCTATACAGATACGCAGTATTTT. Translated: CSASIQRDIYTDTQYF.

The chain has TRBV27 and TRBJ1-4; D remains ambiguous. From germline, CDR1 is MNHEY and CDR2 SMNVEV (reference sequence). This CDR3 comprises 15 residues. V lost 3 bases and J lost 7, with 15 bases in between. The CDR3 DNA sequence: TGTGCCAGCAGTTTCGGTGGCGAAAGGGTTGAAAAACTGTTTTTT. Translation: CASSFGGERVEKLFF. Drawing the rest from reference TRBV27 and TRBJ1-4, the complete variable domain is EAQVTQNPRYLITVTGKKLTVTCSQNMNHEYMSWYRQDPGLGLRQIYYSMNVEVTDKGDVPEGYKVSRKEKRNFPLILESPSPNQTSLYFCASSFGGERVEKLFFGSGTQLSVL.

CDR3 nucleotide sequence: TGTGCCAGCAGTGAAGTTTGGGGGCAGAGTGATGGCTACACCTTC. As protein: CASSEVWGQSDGYTF. The rearrangement joins TRBV6-1 to TRBJ1-2; TRBD1 is a possible D gene (6 bases). V gave up 1 base and J gave up 6 bases, with 15 bases separating them. CDR1 MNHNS and CDR2 SASEGT come from the germline V gene. The CDR3 length is 15 residues.

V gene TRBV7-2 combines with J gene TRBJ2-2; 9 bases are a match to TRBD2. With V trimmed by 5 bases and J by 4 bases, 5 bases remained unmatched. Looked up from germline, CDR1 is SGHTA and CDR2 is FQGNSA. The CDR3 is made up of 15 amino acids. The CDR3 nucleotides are TGTGCCAGCAGCCCCGGACTAGCGATCACCGGGGAGCTGTTTTTT. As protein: CASSPGLAITGELFF.

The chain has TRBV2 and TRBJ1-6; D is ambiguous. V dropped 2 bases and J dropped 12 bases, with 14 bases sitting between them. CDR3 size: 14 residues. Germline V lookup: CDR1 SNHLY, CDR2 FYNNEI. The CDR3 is CASSELVPEIPLHF. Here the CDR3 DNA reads TGTGCCAGCAGTGAATTAGTCCCGGAAATACCCCTCCACTTT.

The CDR3 spells CASSVHGDRGNSYEQYF. CDR3 sequence (DNA): TGTGCCAGCAGCGTACACGGGGACAGGGGGAATTCCTACGAGCAGTACTTC. The chain is built from TRBV9 and TRBJ2-7, with 11 bases aligning to TRBD1. CDR3 size: 17 residues. The V segment lost 1 base and the J segment 1 base; nucleotides outside the gene matches: 7. Germline loops: CDR1 SGDLS, CDR2 YYNGEE.

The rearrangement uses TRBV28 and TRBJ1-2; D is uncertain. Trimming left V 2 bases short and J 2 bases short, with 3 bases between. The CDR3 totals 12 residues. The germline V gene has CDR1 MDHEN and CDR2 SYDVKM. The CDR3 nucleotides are TGTGCCAGCAGTTTAATCAACTATGGCTACACCTTC. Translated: CASSLINYGYTF.

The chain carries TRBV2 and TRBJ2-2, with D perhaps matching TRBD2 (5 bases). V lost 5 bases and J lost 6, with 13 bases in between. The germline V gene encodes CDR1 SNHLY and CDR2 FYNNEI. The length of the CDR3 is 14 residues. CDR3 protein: CASSMDFEAGELFF. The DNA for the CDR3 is TGTGCCAGCAGTATGGACTTTGAGGCCGGGGAGCTGTTTTTT.

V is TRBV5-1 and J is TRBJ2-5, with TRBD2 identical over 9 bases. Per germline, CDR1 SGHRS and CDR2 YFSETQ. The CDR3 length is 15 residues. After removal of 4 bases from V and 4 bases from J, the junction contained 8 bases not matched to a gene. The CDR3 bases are TGCGCCAGCAGCCAGGGGACTAGCTTTCCAGAGACCCAGTACTTC. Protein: CASSQGTSFPETQYF.

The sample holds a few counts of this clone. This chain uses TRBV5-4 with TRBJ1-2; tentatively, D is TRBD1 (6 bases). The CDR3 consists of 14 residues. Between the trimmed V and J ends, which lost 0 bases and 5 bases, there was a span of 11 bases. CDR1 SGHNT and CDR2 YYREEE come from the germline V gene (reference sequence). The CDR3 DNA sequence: TGTGCCAGCAGCTTGGGGTCAGGGGCATATGGCTACACCTTC. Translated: CASSLGSGAYGYTF.

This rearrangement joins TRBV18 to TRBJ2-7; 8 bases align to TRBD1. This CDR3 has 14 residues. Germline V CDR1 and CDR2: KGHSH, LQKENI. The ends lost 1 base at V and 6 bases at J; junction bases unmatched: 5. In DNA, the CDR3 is TGTGCCAGCTCACCACAACAGGGGGAGCGCGAGCAGTACTTC. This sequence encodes CASSPQQGEREQYF.

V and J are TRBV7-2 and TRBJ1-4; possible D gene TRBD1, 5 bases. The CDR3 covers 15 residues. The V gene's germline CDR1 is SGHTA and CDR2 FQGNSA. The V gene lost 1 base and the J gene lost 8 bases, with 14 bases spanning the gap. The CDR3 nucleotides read TGTGCCAGCAGCTTAGTCCGAGGGGTTGGAGAAAAACTGTTTTTT. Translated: CASSLVRGVGEKLFF. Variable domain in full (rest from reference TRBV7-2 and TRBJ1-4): GAGVSQSPSNKVTEKGKDVELRCDPISGHTALYWYRQSLGQGLEFLIYFQGNSAPDKSGLPSDRFSAERTGGSVSTLTIQRTQQEDSAVYLCASSLVRGVGEKLFFGSGTQLSVL.

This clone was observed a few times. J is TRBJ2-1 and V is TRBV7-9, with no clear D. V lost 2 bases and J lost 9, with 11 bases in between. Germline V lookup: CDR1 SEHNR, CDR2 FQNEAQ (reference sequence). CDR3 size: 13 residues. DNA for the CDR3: TGTGCCAGCAGCTTAAGCCAGCCCCGTGAGCAGTTCTTC. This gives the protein CASSLSQPREQFF.

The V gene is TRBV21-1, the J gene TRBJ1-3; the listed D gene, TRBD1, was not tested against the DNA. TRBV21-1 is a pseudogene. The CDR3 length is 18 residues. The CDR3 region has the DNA TGTGCCAGCAGCAAAAAGGTCCACAGGGCTAACTCTGGAAACACCATATATTTT. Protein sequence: CASSKKVHRANSGNTIYF.

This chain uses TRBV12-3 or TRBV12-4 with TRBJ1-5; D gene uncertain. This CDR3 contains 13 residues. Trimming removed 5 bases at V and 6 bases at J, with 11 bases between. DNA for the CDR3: TGTGCCAGCAGTACGGACCTGGGTCAGCCCCAGCATTTT. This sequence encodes CASSTDLGQPQHF.

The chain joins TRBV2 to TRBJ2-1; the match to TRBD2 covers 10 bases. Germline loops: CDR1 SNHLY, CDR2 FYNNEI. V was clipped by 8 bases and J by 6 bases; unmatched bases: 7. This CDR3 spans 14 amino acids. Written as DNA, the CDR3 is TGTGCCAGCCTTCTAGCGGGAGTGAGCAATGAGCAGTTCTTC. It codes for CASLLAGVSNEQFF.

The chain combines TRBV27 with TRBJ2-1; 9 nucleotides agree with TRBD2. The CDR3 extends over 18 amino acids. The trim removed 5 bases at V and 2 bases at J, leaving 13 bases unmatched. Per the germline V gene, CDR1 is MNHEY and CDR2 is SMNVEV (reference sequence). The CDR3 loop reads CASSTKYRLAATYNEQFF. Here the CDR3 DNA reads TGTGCCAGCAGTACAAAATACCGACTAGCGGCTACCTACAATGAGCAGTTCTTC.

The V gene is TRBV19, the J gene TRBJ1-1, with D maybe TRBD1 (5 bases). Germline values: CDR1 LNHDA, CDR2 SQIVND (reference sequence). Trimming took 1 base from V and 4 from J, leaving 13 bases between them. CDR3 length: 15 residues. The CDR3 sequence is CASSIGRQKLTEAFF. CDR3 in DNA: TGTGCCAGTAGTATAGGTAGACAGAAACTCACTGAAGCTTTCTTT.

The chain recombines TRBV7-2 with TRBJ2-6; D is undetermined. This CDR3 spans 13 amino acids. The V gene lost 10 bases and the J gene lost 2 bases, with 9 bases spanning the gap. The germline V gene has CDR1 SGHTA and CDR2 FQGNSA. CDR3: CATRVAGANVLTF. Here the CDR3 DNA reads TGTGCCACTAGGGTGGCTGGGGCCAACGTCCTGACTTTC.

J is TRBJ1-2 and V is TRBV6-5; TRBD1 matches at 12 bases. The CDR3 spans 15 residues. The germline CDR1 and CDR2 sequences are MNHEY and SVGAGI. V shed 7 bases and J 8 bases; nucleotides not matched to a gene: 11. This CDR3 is CASKRAGQGAKGYTF. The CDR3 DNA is TGTGCCAGCAAGCGGGCGGGACAGGGGGCTAAAGGCTACACCTTC.

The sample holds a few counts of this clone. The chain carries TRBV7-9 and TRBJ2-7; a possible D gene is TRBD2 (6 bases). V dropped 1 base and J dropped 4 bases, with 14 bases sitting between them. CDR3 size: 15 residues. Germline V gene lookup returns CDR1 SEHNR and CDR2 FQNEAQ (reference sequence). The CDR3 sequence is CASSLGGGAPYEQYF. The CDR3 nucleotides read TGTGCCAGCAGCTTAGGTGGAGGGGCGCCATACGAGCAGTACTTC.

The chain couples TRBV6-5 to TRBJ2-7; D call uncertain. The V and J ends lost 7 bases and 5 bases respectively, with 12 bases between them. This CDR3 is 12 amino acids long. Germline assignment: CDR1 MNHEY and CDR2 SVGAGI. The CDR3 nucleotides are TGTGCCAGCACTGGACCGGGCGACGAGCAGTACTTC. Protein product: CASTGPGDEQYF.

The CDR3 here is CSASPLPLRESQETQYF. The CDR3, as DNA: TGCAGTGCTAGTCCCCTTCCCCTCAGGGAATCCCAAGAGACCCAGTACTTC. This rearrangement joins TRBV20-1 to TRBJ2-5, with a tentative D call TRBD1 (5 bases). CDR1 is DFQATT, CDR2 SNEGSKA, per germline (reference sequence). Trimming pared 3 bases from V and 1 base from J, leaving 21 bases between. The CDR3 loop spans 17 amino acids.

In nucleotides, the CDR3 is TGTGCCAGCACCGCGACAGGGGTCGGCTACACCTTC. Protein sequence: CASTATGVGYTF. J is TRBJ1-2 and V is TRBV6-5, with TRBD1 matching 8 bases. This CDR3 contains 12 residues. Germline-derived CDR1 and CDR2 are MNHEY and SVGAGI. The junction had 6 bases not matched to a gene; V was cut back by 7 bases and J by 8 bases.

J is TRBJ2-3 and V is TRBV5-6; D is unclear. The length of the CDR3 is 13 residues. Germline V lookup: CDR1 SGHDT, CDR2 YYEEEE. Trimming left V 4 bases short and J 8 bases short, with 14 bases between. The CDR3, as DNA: TGTGCCAGCAGCGCGCGCAGGCTAAGTACGCAGTATTTT. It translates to CASSARRLSTQYF.

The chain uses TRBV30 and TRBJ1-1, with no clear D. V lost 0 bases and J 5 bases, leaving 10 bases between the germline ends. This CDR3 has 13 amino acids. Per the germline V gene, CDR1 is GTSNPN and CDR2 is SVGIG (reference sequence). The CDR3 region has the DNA TGTGCCTGGAGTGTGTTGGGAGGGACTGAAGCTTTCTTT. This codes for CAWSVLGGTEAFF.

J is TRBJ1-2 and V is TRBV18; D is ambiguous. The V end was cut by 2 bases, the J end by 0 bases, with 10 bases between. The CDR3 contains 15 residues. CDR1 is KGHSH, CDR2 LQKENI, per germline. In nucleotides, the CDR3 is TGTGCCAGCTCACCAGGGCCAGCCGCTAACTATGGCTACACCTTC. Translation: CASSPGPAANYGYTF.